This T cell receptor beta chain was recorded in a study of blood T cell repertoires in COVID-19. Sequencing was performed with immunoSEQ multiplex PCR; in TCRdb, only in-frame clones are kept and a portion is missing. The sample holds tens of thousands of clones, approximately 92% seen once. This CDR3 has 14 residues. The germline V gene has CDR1 MNHEY and CDR2 SMNVEV (reference sequence). V dropped 5 bases and J dropped 5; count of bases not matched to a gene: 6. Input material: peripheral blood. The TCR originated in a woman in her sixties with active COVID-19. V and J are TRBV27 and TRBJ1-1, with 9 bases matching TRBD1. CDR3 residues: CASSTKTGGTEAFF. The CDR3 DNA reads as TGTGCCAGCAGTACAAAGACAGGGGGGACTGAAGCTTTCTTT.